The clone carrying this T cell receptor beta chain was picked up many times. Its cognate antigen is unknown. The data are from a study of glioma-infiltrating T cells. Study-wide points: Tissue-blood divergence was below expectation in non-neoplastic patients, above in gliomas.

V gave up 5 bases and J gave up 2 bases; unmatched junction bases: 1. Germline values: CDR1 SQVTM, CDR2 ANQGSEA. The CDR3 spans 13 residues. Using RNA template, CDR3s of TCR alpha and beta were amplified with iRepertoire arm-PCR. TCRdb analysed the multiplex PCR reads with MiXCR anew, one entry per CDR3 protein. The sample consists of about 93,000 distinct CDR3 sequences, around 42% of them appearing once. Material for sequencing was glioma tissue, nonneoplastic brain tissue, or PBMCs (not recorded which). The V gene is TRBV29-1, the J gene TRBJ1-3; 9 positions agree with TRBD1. The TCR was taken from a human donor with low-grade glioma or glioblastoma, undergoing nonglioma brain surgery, or in good health (not recorded which). CDR3 nucleotides: TGCAGCGTTCACAGGGGGCCTGGAAACACCATATATTTT. It translates to CSVHRGPGNTIYF. Supplemented by reference TRBV29-1 and TRBJ1-3, the full variable domain reads SAVISQKPSRDICQRGTSLTIQCQVDSQVTMMFWYRQQPGQSLTLIATANQGSEATYESGFVIDKFPISRPNLTFSTLTVSNMSPEDSSIYLCSVHRGPGNTIYFGEGSWLTVV.